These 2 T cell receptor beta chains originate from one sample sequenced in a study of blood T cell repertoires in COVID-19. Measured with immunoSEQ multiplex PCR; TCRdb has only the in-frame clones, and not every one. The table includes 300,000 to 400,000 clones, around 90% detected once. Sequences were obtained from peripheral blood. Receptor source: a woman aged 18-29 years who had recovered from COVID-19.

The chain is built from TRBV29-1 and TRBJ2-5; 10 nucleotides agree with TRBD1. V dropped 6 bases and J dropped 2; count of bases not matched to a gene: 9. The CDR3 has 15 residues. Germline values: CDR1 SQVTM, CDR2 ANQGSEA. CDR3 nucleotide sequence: TGCAGCGTCGACGGGACAGGGGAGAGTCAAGAGACCCAGTACTTC. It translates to CSVDGTGESQETQYF. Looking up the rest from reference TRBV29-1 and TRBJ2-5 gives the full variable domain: SAVISQKPSRDICQRGTSLTIQCQVDSQVTMMFWYRQQPGQSLTLIATANQGSEATYESGFVIDKFPISRPNLTFSTLTVSNMSPEDSSIYLCSVDGTGESQETQYFGPGTRLLVL.

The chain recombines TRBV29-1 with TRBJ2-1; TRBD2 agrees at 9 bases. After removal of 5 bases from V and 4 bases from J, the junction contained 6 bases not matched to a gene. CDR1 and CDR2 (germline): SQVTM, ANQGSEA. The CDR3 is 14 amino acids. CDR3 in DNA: TGCAGCGTTTGGGCGGGACTAGCTTACAATGAGCAGTTCTTC. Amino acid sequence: CSVWAGLAYNEQFF.